The TCR beta chain under discussion was sequenced for a study of T cell responses to AZD1222 COVID-19 vaccine. General study points: Spike-specific TCR breadth and depth rose after two AZD1222 doses. Sampled repertoires all dated from after the peak T cell response. At baseline, seropositivity was found in only a handful of AZD1222 recipients.

In the case of this clone: Its antigen is not identified.

Germline loops: CDR1 SGDLS, CDR2 YYNGEE. Trimming removed 0 bases from V and 1 base from J, with 7 bases in between. This CDR3 region has 14 residues. Pooled in the analysis were second doses at about 4 or about 12 weeks. The method was immunoSEQ multiplex PCR; TCRdb's version includes in-frame clones alone and lacks a portion of them. The profile shows around 170,000 clones, about 91% of them singletons. This receptor was identified in an adult who received the AZD1222 COVID-19 vaccine. Sequenced here: peripheral blood, sampled 28 days after the second AZD1222 dose. This chain links TRBV9 with TRBJ1-2; D unclear. The CDR3 is CASSVDRINYGYTF. The CDR3 DNA follows: TGTGCCAGCAGCGTAGATCGTATTAACTATGGCTACACCTTC.